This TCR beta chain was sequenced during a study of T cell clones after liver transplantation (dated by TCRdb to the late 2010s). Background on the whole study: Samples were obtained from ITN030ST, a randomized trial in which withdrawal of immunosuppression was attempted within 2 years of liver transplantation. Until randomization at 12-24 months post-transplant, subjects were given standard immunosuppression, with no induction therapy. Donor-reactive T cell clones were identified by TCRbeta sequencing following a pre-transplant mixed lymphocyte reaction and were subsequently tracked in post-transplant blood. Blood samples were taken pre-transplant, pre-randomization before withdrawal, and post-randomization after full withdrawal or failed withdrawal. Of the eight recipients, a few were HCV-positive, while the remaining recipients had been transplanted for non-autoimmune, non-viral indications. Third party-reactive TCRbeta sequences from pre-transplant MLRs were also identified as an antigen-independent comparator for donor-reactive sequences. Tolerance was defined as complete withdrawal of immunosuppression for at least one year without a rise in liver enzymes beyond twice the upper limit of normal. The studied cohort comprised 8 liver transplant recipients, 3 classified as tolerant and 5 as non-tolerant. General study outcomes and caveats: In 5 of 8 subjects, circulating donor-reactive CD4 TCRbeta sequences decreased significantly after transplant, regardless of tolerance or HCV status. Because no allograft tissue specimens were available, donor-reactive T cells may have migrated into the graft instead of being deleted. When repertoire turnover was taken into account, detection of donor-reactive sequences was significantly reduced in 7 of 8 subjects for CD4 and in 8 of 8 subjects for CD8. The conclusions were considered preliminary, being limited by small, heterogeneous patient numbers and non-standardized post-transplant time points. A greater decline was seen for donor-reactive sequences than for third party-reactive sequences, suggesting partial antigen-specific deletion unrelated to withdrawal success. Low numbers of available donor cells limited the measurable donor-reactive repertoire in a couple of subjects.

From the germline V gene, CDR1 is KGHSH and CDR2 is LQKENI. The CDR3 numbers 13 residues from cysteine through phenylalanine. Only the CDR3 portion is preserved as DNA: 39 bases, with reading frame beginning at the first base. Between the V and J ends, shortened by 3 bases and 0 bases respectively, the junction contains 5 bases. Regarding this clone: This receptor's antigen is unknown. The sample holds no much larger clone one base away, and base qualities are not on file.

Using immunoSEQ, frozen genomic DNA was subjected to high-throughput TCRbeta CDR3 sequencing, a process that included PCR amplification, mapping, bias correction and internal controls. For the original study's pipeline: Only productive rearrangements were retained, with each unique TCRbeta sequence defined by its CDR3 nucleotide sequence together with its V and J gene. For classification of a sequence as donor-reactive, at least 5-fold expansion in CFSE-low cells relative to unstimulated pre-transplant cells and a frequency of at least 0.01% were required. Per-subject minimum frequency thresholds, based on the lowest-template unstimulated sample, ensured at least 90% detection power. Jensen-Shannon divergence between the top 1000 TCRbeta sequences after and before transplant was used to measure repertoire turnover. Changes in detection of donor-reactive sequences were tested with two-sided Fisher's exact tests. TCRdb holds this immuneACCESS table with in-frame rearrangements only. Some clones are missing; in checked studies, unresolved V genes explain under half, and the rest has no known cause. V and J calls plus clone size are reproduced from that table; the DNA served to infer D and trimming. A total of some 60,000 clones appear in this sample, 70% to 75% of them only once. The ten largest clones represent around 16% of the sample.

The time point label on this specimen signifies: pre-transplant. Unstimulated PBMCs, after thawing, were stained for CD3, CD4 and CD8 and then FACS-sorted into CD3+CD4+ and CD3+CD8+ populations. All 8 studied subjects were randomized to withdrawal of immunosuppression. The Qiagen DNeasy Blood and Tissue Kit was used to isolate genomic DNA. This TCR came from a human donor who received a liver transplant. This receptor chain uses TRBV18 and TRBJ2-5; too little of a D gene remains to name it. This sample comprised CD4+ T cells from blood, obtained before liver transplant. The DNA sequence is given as TGTGCCAGCTCACCCTCAGACCAAGAGACCCAGTACTTC. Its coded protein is CASSPSDQETQYF. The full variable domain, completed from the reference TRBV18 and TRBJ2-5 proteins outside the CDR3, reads NAGVMQNPRHLVRRRGQEARLRCSPMKGHSHVYWYRQLPEEGLKFMVYLQKENIIDESGMPKERFSAEFPKEGPSILRIQQVVRGDSAAYFCASSPSDQETQYFGPGTRLLVL.